Shown below are 28 T cell receptor beta chains from a single sample sequenced in a study of OX40 agonist ivuxolimab in advanced cancers. Clones were sequenced by immunoSEQ multiplex PCR, and TCRdb holds only the in-frame ones, with some missing. The repertoire consists of about 82,000 clones, with over 80% occurring once and the leading ten covering more than 0.75%. Specimen: CD4+ or CD8+ T cells sorted from blood, collected in a trial of the OX40 agonist ivuxolimab. The receptors derive from an adult with an advanced solid tumor such as melanoma, head and neck, liver or kidney cancer.

This rearrangement joins TRBV7-2 to TRBJ1-2; no firm D call. The CDR3 sequence is 14 residues long. Trimming removed 6 bases at V and 4 bases at J, with 15 bases between. CDR1 and CDR2 (germline): SGHTA, FQGNSA. CDR3 DNA: TGTGCCAGCAGTCGGGCGTCTAATATCTATGGCTACACCTTC. This gives the protein CASSRASNIYGYTF. Combining the CDR3 with reference TRBV7-2 and TRBJ1-2 gives the whole variable domain GAGVSQSPSNKVTEKGKDVELRCDPISGHTALYWYRQSLGQGLEFLIYFQGNSAPDKSGLPSDRFSAERTGGSVSTLTIQRTQQEDSAVYLCASSRASNIYGYTFGSGTRLTVV.

The chain carries TRBV5-1 and TRBJ2-5; D is uncertain. V was shortened by 5 bases and J by 1 base, with 9 bases between the two germline ends. The germline CDR1 and CDR2 sequences are SGHRS and YFSETQ. This CDR3 is built from 13 residues. DNA of the CDR3: TGCGCCAGCAGTGAAGGGTCCCAAGAGACCCAGTACTTC. Protein product: CASSEGSQETQYF.

This sequence joins TRBV2 and TRBJ1-4, with 7 bases lining up with TRBD1. The CDR3 totals 13 residues. Germline V gene sequence: CDR1 SNHLY, CDR2 FYNNEI. V was clipped by 8 bases and J by 10 bases; unmatched bases: 10. CDR3 coding DNA: TGTGCCAGCGCGGGGACAGCCGGAGGAAAACTGTTTTTT. This codes for CASAGTAGGKLFF.

This chain uses TRBV4-1 with TRBJ1-1; tentatively, D is TRBD1 (6 bases). The length of the CDR3 is 13 residues. Germline V gene lookup returns CDR1 MGHRA and CDR2 YSYEKL. The V end lost 0 bases, the J end lost 11 bases, and 13 bases lay between the germline ends. CDR3 in amino acids: CASSQDTGGSAFF. As DNA, the CDR3 is TGCGCCAGCAGCCAAGATACGGGGGGCTCGGCTTTCTTT.

The rearrangement uses TRBV7-2 and TRBJ2-5, with D possibly matching TRBD1 (5 bases). This CDR3 spans 15 amino acids. With 1 base removed from V and 0 bases from J, the gap between germline ends came to 9 bases. Germline loops: CDR1 SGHTA, CDR2 FQGNSA. CDR3 coding DNA: TGTGCCAGCAGCTTAGTAGGGGTGTACCAAGAGACCCAGTACTTC. Residues: CASSLVGVYQETQYF.

V gene TRBV11-1 combines with J gene TRBJ2-1, with D perhaps assigned TRBD1 or TRBD2 (5 bases each). The germline V gene encodes CDR1 SGHAT and CDR2 FQDESV (reference sequence). The V end lost 2 bases, the J end lost 8 bases, and 16 bases lay between the germline ends. The CDR3 is 15 amino acids. The CDR3 protein is CASSLMQGPRDEQFF. CDR3 DNA: TGTGCCAGCAGCTTAATGCAGGGCCCGAGGGATGAGCAGTTCTTC. The full variable domain, completed using reference TRBV11-1 and TRBJ2-1, is EAEVAQSPRYKITEKSQAVAFWCDPISGHATLYWYRQILGQGPELLVQFQDESVVDDSQLPKDRFSAERLKGVDSTLKIQPAELGDSAMYLCASSLMQGPRDEQFFGPGTRLTVL.

The chain is built from TRBV5-6 and TRBJ2-7, with D unclear. This CDR3 region has 15 residues. Germline assignment: CDR1 SGHDT and CDR2 YYEEEE. Deletions cut 1 base from V and 1 base from J, with 12 bases between. The CDR3 here is CASSLRAIQSYEQYF. CDR3 sequence (DNA): TGTGCCAGCAGCTTGAGGGCAATACAGTCCTACGAGCAGTACTTC.

CDR3 in DNA: TGTGCCAGCAGCTTGGCAACACGACAAGAGACCCAGTACTTC. This encodes CASSLATRQETQYF. This chain joins TRBV5-4 and TRBJ2-5; D gene unclear. The germline V and J ends were trimmed by 0 bases and 2 bases, with 8 bases remaining between them. Germline CDR1 is SGHNT and CDR2 is YYREEE (reference sequence). The length of the CDR3 is 14 residues.

The V gene is TRBV7-2, the J gene TRBJ2-1, with D maybe TRBD2 (5 bases). The ends were cut back, 4 bases at V and 9 bases at J, with 10 bases in the middle. The length of the CDR3 is 12 residues. Germline-derived CDR1 and CDR2 are SGHTA and FQGNSA. This chain's CDR3 is CASSSPAGEQFF. CDR3 nucleotides: TGTGCCAGCAGCTCCCCCGCGGGTGAGCAGTTCTTC.

The chain carries TRBV5-3 and TRBJ2-7, with unresolved D. TRBV5-3 falls under the ORF class, with uncertain function. V lost 0 bases, J lost 9 bases, and 16 bases lay in between. The CDR3 spans 14 residues. The CDR3 is CARSLGRLIGLQYF. The DNA of the CDR3 is TGTGCCAGAAGCTTGGGTAGGTTGATCGGTTTGCAGTACTTC.

This rearrangement joins TRBV19 to TRBJ1-2; 7 nucleotides agree with TRBD1. The germline V gene has CDR1 LNHDA and CDR2 SQIVND (reference sequence). The CDR3 length is 13 residues. With V trimmed by 3 bases and J by 11 bases, 9 bases remained unmatched. The CDR3 region is CASSIRGGTDYTF. In DNA, the CDR3 is TGTGCCAGTAGTATTAGGGGTGGGACAGATTACACCTTC.

The J gene is TRBJ1-2, the V gene TRBV7-9; no clear D. Trimming removed 3 bases from V and 2 bases from J, with 7 bases in between. This CDR3 has 13 residues. Germline CDR1 is SEHNR and CDR2 is FQNEAQ (reference sequence). The CDR3 bases are TGTGCCAGCAGCTTTGGAGGAAACTATGGCTACACCTTC. It translates to CASSFGGNYGYTF.

The rearrangement joins TRBV5-1 to TRBJ2-2; no definite D call. This CDR3 region has 14 residues. Germline V gene sequence: CDR1 SGHRS, CDR2 YFSETQ. With 0 bases removed from V and 6 bases from J, the gap between germline ends came to 9 bases. The CDR3 sequence: CASSLGDVPGELFF. Written as DNA, the CDR3 is TGCGCCAGCAGCTTGGGGGATGTCCCCGGGGAGCTGTTTTTT.

V usage is TRBV7-8 and J usage is TRBJ2-1, with TRBD1 matching over 7 bases. The ends lost 4 bases at V and 3 bases at J; junction bases unmatched: 18. CDR3 length: 19 residues. Germline V gene data show CDR1 as SGHVS and CDR2 as FQNEAQ. The CDR3 DNA sequence: TGTGCCAGCAGCTCCTCCGTGACAGGGACAATTGCCCGCTACAATGAGCAGTTCTTC. Protein sequence: CASSSSVTGTIARYNEQFF.

The chain is built from TRBV5-1 and TRBJ2-3; 8 nucleotides agree with TRBD1. J gave up 5 bases and V 1 base, and 6 bases lay outside the gene matches. CDR1 is SGHRS, CDR2 YFSETQ, per germline. This CDR3 spans 15 amino acids. The CDR3 coding sequence is TGCGCCAGCAGCTTGTCGGGACAGGTGGAAGATACGCAGTATTTT. It codes for CASSLSGQVEDTQYF. The whole variable domain, remainder taken from reference TRBV5-1 and TRBJ2-3, is KAGVTQTPRYLIKTRGQQVTLSCSPISGHRSVSWYQQTPGQGLQFLFEYFSETQRNKGNFPGRFSGRQFSNSRSEMNVSTLELGDSALYLCASSLSGQVEDTQYFGPGTRLTVL.

DNA of the CDR3: TGTGCCAGCAGTCGGGACGCCGGCTCCTACGAGCAGTACTTC. It encodes CASSRDAGSYEQYF. The V and J genes are TRBV5-8 and TRBJ2-7, with D perhaps TRBD1 or TRBD2 (5 bases each). Germline V gene lookup returns CDR1 SGHTS and CDR2 YDEGEE. Trimming left V 5 bases short and J 0 bases short, with 12 bases between. The CDR3 length is 14 residues. Complete variable domain (other parts from reference TRBV5-8 and TRBJ2-7): EAGVTQSPTHLIKTRGQQATLRCSPISGHTSVYWYQQALGLGLQFLLWYDEGEERNRGNFPPRFSGRQFPNYSSELNVNALELEDSALYLCASSRDAGSYEQYFGPGTRLTVT.

The V and J genes are TRBV29-1 and TRBJ2-2, with unresolved D. The CDR3 consists of 12 residues. The ends were cut back, 7 bases at V and 1 base at J, with 7 bases in the middle. Germline CDR1 and CDR2: SQVTM and ANQGSEA. The CDR3 protein is CSAEWNTGELFF. CDR3 coding DNA: TGCAGCGCCGAGTGGAACACCGGGGAGCTGTTTTTT.

The V and J genes are TRBV27 and TRBJ2-7; 9 nucleotides align to TRBD1. Germline assignment: CDR1 MNHEY and CDR2 SMNVEV (reference sequence). CDR3 size: 14 residues. Trimming at V came to 2 bases and at J to 5 bases, leaving 4 bases not matched to a gene. The CDR3 bases are TGTGCCAGCAGTTTAAGAGACAGGGGGGACGAGCAGTACTTC. Translation: CASSLRDRGDEQYF.

The rearrangement joins TRBV7-2 to TRBJ2-1; 7 nucleotides match TRBD2. V gave up 5 bases and J gave up 8 bases; unmatched junction bases: 12. The germline CDR1 and CDR2 sequences are SGHTA and FQGNSA. The CDR3 has 15 amino acids. The CDR3 DNA follows: TGTGCCAGCAGCATGGCACTAGCGTCATGGGATGAGCAGTTCTTC. Translating gives CASSMALASWDEQFF.

This chain links TRBV7-9 with TRBJ1-4; D remains unclear. CDR1 is SEHNR, CDR2 FQNEAQ, per germline (reference sequence). CDR3 length equals 18 residues. The V gene lost 2 bases and the J gene lost 5 bases, with 21 bases spanning the gap. DNA for the CDR3: TGTGCCAGCAGCTTAATCGCCCCTCTAGACTTTTCCAATGAAAAACTGTTTTTT. It specifies CASSLIAPLDFSNEKLFF.

CDR3 sequence: CSAPGGGELFF. CDR3 in DNA: TGCAGTGCCCCCGGGGGCGGGGAGCTGTTTTTT. J is TRBJ2-2 and V is TRBV20-1, with D perhaps matching TRBD2 (6 bases). The CDR3 loop spans 11 amino acids. Trimming left V 6 bases short and J 7 bases short, with 9 bases between. Germline lookup yields CDR1 DFQATT and CDR2 SNEGSKA (reference sequence).

This clone has a handful of counts. V and J are TRBV7-3 and TRBJ1-6; no definite D call. The V gene's germline CDR1 is SGHTA and CDR2 FQGTGA. This CDR3 has 13 amino acids. Deletions cut 5 bases from V and 8 bases from J, with 10 bases between. CDR3 residues: CASSQNFHSPLHF. DNA for the CDR3: TGTGCCAGCAGCCAGAACTTTCATTCACCCCTCCACTTT.

The rearrangement joins TRBV11-3 to TRBJ2-2; perhaps D is TRBD1 or TRBD2 (5 bases each). Between the trimmed V and J ends, which lost 1 base and 6 bases, there was a span of 15 bases. CDR1 is SGHNT, CDR2 YENEEA, per germline. This CDR3 contains 16 residues. CDR3 loop: CASSLVSHRDAGELFF. CDR3 nucleotides: TGTGCCAGCAGCTTAGTTTCGCATAGGGACGCCGGGGAGCTGTTTTTT.

CDR3 DNA sequence: TGTGCCAGTAAAAGAAGGGGAGGTGAGACCCAGTACTTC. Translation: CASKRRGGETQYF. This chain connects TRBV19 to TRBJ2-5; D is possibly TRBD2 (6 bases). V dropped 7 bases and J dropped 5 bases, with 14 bases sitting between them. The length of the CDR3 is 13 residues. Germline-derived CDR1 and CDR2 are LNHDA and SQIVND (reference sequence).

V usage is TRBV18 and J usage is TRBJ2-7; 9 bases align to TRBD2. CDR3 length equals 15 residues. V gave up 0 bases and J gave up 3 bases; unmatched junction bases: 3. Germline-derived CDR1 and CDR2 are KGHSH and LQKENI. DNA for the CDR3: TGTGCCAGCTCACCACCCAGCGGGGGGCGCTACGAGCAGTACTTC. It translates to CASSPPSGGRYEQYF.

The chain carries TRBV9 and TRBJ1-1; D ambiguous. Trimming cost V 0 bases and J 0 bases, with 9 bases left between them. The V gene's germline CDR1 is SGDLS and CDR2 YYNGEE. The CDR3 length is 15 residues. CDR3 sequence (DNA): TGTGCCAGCAGCGTAGGAGCGGAAGTGAACACTGAAGCTTTCTTT. Protein product: CASSVGAEVNTEAFF.

The chain is built from TRBV7-9 and TRBJ1-1, with D possibly TRBD1 on 5 matching bases. The CDR3 totals 17 residues. Trimming took 3 bases from V and 3 from J, leaving 20 bases between them. Germline CDR1 SEHNR, CDR2 FQNEAQ (reference sequence). Here the CDR3 reads CASSLGGNGVGDTEAFF. CDR3 in DNA: TGTGCCAGCAGCTTGGGTGGAAACGGGGTAGGGGACACTGAAGCTTTCTTT.

CDR3 amino acids: CASSYDQGNYGYTF. In DNA form, the CDR3 reads TGTGCCAGCAGCTACGATCAGGGAAACTATGGCTACACCTTC. The V gene is TRBV7-9, the J gene TRBJ1-2; possible D gene TRBD1, 5 bases. The CDR3 has 14 amino acids. Trimming left V 4 bases short and J 2 bases short, with 11 bases between. Germline V gene data show CDR1 as SEHNR and CDR2 as FQNEAQ (reference sequence).